This paragraph covers one T cell receptor beta chain sequence. Its antigen is undetermined. The junction differs from germline at one of its ends, possibly a read error. These data come from a study of PD-1 blockade in classical Hodgkin lymphoma. For the study at large: The patients were dosed with nivolumab 3 mg/kg, infused intravenously every 2 weeks. Findings and limits, study-wide: Complete responders matched newly diagnosed patients in baseline diversity. Why the repertoires differ is still unclear, perhaps disease activity or prior therapy. Newly diagnosed patients had baseline TCR diversity that was reportedly lower than that of healthy donors.

This sample's time point: cycle 4 day 1 (C4D1), after 5 to 7 weeks of nivolumab. Each of the patients experienced relapse following autologous stem cell transplantation, and their brentuximab vedotin exposure differed. CDR1 is SGHRS and CDR2 is YFSETQ in the germline V gene. The length of the CDR3 is 14 residues. Libraries were prepared by immunoSEQ multiplex PCR; TCRdb keeps only in-frame clonotypes and omits some of them. The sample consists of roughly 96,000 clones, about 93% of them appearing once. Sequences were derived from peripheral blood mononuclear cells (PBMCs), sampled before the fourth cycle of nivolumab. The V and J genes are TRBV5-1 and TRBJ2-7, with D possibly being TRBD1 (5 bases). The receptor was isolated from a human donor with classical Hodgkin lymphoma. CDR3 coding DNA: TGCGCCAGCAGTTTGGACACGAGCTCCTACGAGCAGTACTTC. It codes for CASSLDTSSYEQYF.